These T cell receptor beta chains were read from a single sample in a study of technical replicates of blood from a handful of donors. Here immunoSEQ multiplex PCR was the method, and the copy in TCRdb shows in-frame clones only, minus some. The sample records roughly 62,000 clones, roughly 91% being singletons. The specimen sequenced was PBMCs. The origin of the receptors is a human donor in good health. Some clones in this sample may be carry-over from other donors' samples. The CDR3 runs from the conserved cysteine through the conserved F or W. The order of the fields is J gene, V gene, clone size, D gene, CDR3 DNA, CDR3 protein. A D gene is named only where the DNA matches it firmly. Expanded clones are given a class, and other clones once, few, many or no size at all.

>TRBJ2-5|TRBV7-2|NA|TRBD2
TGTGCCAGCAGCTTTTCTAGCGGACAAGAGACCCAGTACTTC
CASSFSSGQETQYF
>TRBJ2-1|TRBV4-3|once|TRBD2
TGCGCCAGCAGCCAAGGGCGGGAGAGGGGAGGTGATGAGCAGTTCTTC
CASSQGRERGGDEQFF
>TRBJ1-2|TRBV6-5|NA|TRBD1
TGTGCCAGCCACCCGGCGGGGACAGGGGGATATGGCTACACCTTC
CASHPAGTGGYGYTF
>TRBJ2-3|TRBV5-1|few|NA
TGCGCCAGCAGCTTGCTAATAGCGGGACAGGGAGATACGCAGTATTTT
CASSLLIAGQGDTQYF
>TRBJ2-7|TRBV6-5|NA|NA
TGTGCCAGCAGTTCCCCTAGCTCGTCCTACGAGCAGTACTTC
CASSSPSSSYEQYF
>TRBJ2-5|TRBV7-2|NA|TRBD2
TGTGCCAGCAGCTTTAGCGGGAGGGAGACCCAGTACTTC
CASSFSGRETQYF
>TRBJ2-7|TRBV6-7|NA|NA
TGTGCCAGCAGTTACTCGATAACTTCGCACTACGAGCAGTACTTC
CASSYSITSHYEQYF
>TRBJ2-7|TRBV4-1|NA|NA
TGCGCCAGCAGCCAAGAATTGGGGAGTAGAGCCTACGAGCAGTACTTC
CASSQELGSRAYEQYF
>TRBJ2-2|TRBV6-4|NA|NA
TGTGCCAGCAGTGACGATTTTGAAGCTGGGGAGCTGTTTTTT
CASSDDFEAGELFF
>TRBJ2-1|TRBV13|once|NA
TGTGCCAGCAGCTTAGGCCTAGGCGGAAACAATGAGCAGTTCTTC
CASSLGLGGNNEQFF
>TRBJ2-5|TRBV11-2|NA|TRBD2
TGTGCCAGCAGCCCACGGGCGGGGGGCACAGAGACCCAGTACTTC
CASSPRAGGTETQYF
>TRBJ2-6|TRBV7-9|NA|NA
TGTGCCGGACTGAACGCAGGGGCCAACGTCCTGACTTTC
CAGLNAGANVLTF
>TRBJ2-3|TRBV13|once|NA
TGTGCCAGCAGCTTAGGCCGAGTCTACAGGGTGGATACGCAGTATTTT
CASSLGRVYRVDTQYF
>TRBJ2-7|TRBV6-6|NA|NA
TGTGCCAGCACCCCAGCGAGTTTAGCCCACGAGCAGTACTTC
CASTPASLAHEQYF
>TRBJ1-1|TRBV15|few|NA
TGTGCCACCAGCAAGGCAGGTGTAGAAGCTTTCTTT
CATSKAGVEAFF
>TRBJ1-1|TRBV5-1|NA|NA
TGCGCCAGCAGCTACGACTGGATGGCTGAAGCTTTCTTT
CASSYDWMAEAFF
>TRBJ1-2|TRBV30|NA|NA
TGTGCCTGGGACGGGAGGGATGGCTACACCTTC
CAWDGRDGYTF
>TRBJ2-1|TRBV5-5|NA|NA
TGTGCCAGCAGCTTGCTAGCTGGAGTTAGCTACAATGAGCAGTTCTTC
CASSLLAGVSYNEQFF
>TRBJ1-6|TRBV14|NA|TRBD1
TGTGCCAGCAGCCAAGGCCGGGACAGGGGTGGAGGGTCACCCCTCCACTTT
CASSQGRDRGGGSPLHF
>TRBJ2-1|TRBV30|NA|TRBD2
TGTGCCTGGAGTGTTGGCGGGAGGACCAATGAGCAGTTCTTC
CAWSVGGRTNEQFF
>TRBJ2-1|TRBV13|few|TRBD2
TGTGCCAGCAGCTCGGTGGGAGGGGAAGGGAACAATGAGCAGTTCTTC
CASSSVGGEGNNEQFF
>TRBJ1-6|TRBV30|NA|TRBD1
TGTGCCTGGAGTACACAGGGGGTGCTTTCACCCCTCCACTTT
CAWSTQGVLSPLHF
>TRBJ2-7|TRBV4-2|NA|TRBD1
TGTGCCAGCAGCCAGGCGGCCGGGACAGTCGTACACTACGAGCAGTACTTC
CASSQAAGTVVHYEQYF
>TRBJ1-2|TRBV7-9|NA|TRBD1
TGTGCCAGCAGCTCCCAAAGGACAGGGCCTAGCTACACCTTC
CASSSQRTGPSYTF
>TRBJ2-5|TRBV27|NA|TRBD1
TGTGCCAGCAGTTGGGACAGACGAAGGGAGACCCAGTACTTC
CASSWDRRRETQYF
>TRBJ1-5|TRBV2|NA|TRBD1
TGTGCCAGCAGTTCCGGGACAGAGACTCAGCCCCAGCATTTT
CASSSGTETQPQHF
>TRBJ1-1|TRBV19|medium-sized|NA
TGTGCCAGTAGTATAGGGGGAGGCACTGAAGCTTTCTTT
CASSIGGGTEAFF
>TRBJ1-2|TRBV6-5|NA|TRBD1
TGTGCCAGCAGTCAGGGGCAGGGGGTCAGCTATGGCTACACCTTC
CASSQGQGVSYGYTF
>TRBJ2-7|TRBV27|NA|TRBD1
TGTGCCAGCAGTACCAGGGGGTCGTCCGAGCAGTACTTC
CASSTRGSSEQYF
>TRBJ2-3|TRBV7-8|many|TRBD1
TGTGCCAGTGCTTCGGGACAGGGGCGGGTGGATACGCAGTATTTT
CASASGQGRVDTQYF